Below are 23 T cell receptor beta chains sequenced from a single sample in a study of cytomegalovirus exposure and HLA in healthy donors. Assay: immunoSEQ multiplex PCR; the TCRdb copy retains only in-frame clones and omits some. Here the sample spans 120,000 or so clones, 75% to 90% being singletons. The sequenced sample was PBMCs. These receptors were obtained from a man between 18 and 29 years old in good health and CMV-seropositive.

The chain employs TRBV5-8 and TRBJ2-3, with D possibly being TRBD2 (5 bases). Trimming took 0 bases from V and 6 from J, leaving 11 bases between them. Germline CDR1 and CDR2: SGHTS and YDEGEE. The CDR3 has 14 amino acids. CDR3 sequence (DNA): TGTGCCAGCAGCTTGGGTTTCGGGGTGGATACGCAGTATTTT. This encodes CASSLGFGVDTQYF.

This rearrangement joins TRBV5-1 to TRBJ2-1; 8 bases are shared with TRBD1. Trimming took 2 bases from V and 9 from J; bases not matched to a gene: 1. The CDR3 is 12 amino acids. Germline values: CDR1 SGHRS, CDR2 YFSETQ. In DNA form, the CDR3 reads TGCGCCAGCAGCTTCGGACAGGGTGAGCAGTTCTTC. Its translation is CASSFGQGEQFF.

The rearrangement joins TRBV5-1 to TRBJ1-2, with TRBD1 matching 12 bases. Looked up from germline, CDR1 is SGHRS and CDR2 is YFSETQ. The CDR3 covers 14 residues. With 4 bases clipped from V and 7 bases from J, the junction kept 5 bases outside the gene matches. The CDR3 here is CASSLGQGALGYTF. The CDR3 region has the DNA TGCGCCAGCAGCCTGGGACAGGGGGCGCTTGGCTACACCTTC.

The chain joins TRBV27 to TRBJ2-1; D gene uncertain. The germline V and J ends were trimmed by 2 bases and 8 bases, with 4 bases remaining between them. CDR1 and CDR2 from the germline V gene are MNHEY and SMNVEV (reference sequence). CDR3 length: 11 residues. The CDR3, as DNA: TGTGCCAGCAGTTTAGGCCATGAGCAGTTCTTC. This sequence encodes CASSLGHEQFF.

This CDR3 is CASSDYVLESTIYF. The CDR3 DNA follows: TGTGCCAGCAGTGATTATGTCTTGGAGAGCACCATATATTTT. V usage is TRBV2 and J usage is TRBJ1-3; D is undetermined. The length of the CDR3 is 14 residues. Between the trimmed V and J ends, which lost 3 bases and 9 bases, there was a span of 15 bases. CDR1 is SNHLY and CDR2 is FYNNEI in the germline V gene.

This sequence joins TRBV6-5 and TRBJ1-5, with 7 nucleotides matching TRBD1. Germline V gene sequence: CDR1 MNHEY, CDR2 SVGAGI. The CDR3 runs to 15 residues. V trimming: 6 bases; J trimming: 6 bases; junction bases outside the gene matches: 11. This chain's CDR3 is CASSLTGLGGQPQHF. CDR3 coding DNA: TGTGCCAGCAGCCTGACAGGGCTAGGTGGTCAGCCCCAGCATTTT.

The chain uses TRBV5-1 and TRBJ1-1; D possibly corresponds to TRBD1 (5 bases). This CDR3 is 14 amino acids long. Germline-derived CDR1 and CDR2 are SGHRS and YFSETQ. V was trimmed by 2 bases and J by 1 base, leaving 9 bases between them. The CDR3 region is CASSFGGSNTEAFF. In DNA form, the CDR3 reads TGCGCCAGCAGCTTCGGGGGTTCGAACACTGAAGCTTTCTTT.

The CDR3, as DNA: TGTGCCAGCAGCCCCCGGGACAGTAACTACGAGCAGTACTTC. It is translated as CASSPRDSNYEQYF. The J gene is TRBJ2-7, the V gene TRBV5-4; TRBD1 aligns across 7 bases. There are 14 residues in the CDR3. Germline loops: CDR1 SGHNT, CDR2 YYREEE (reference sequence). Trimming took 4 bases from V and 3 from J; bases not matched to a gene: 7.

The chain links TRBV5-1 to TRBJ2-5, with a weak D call TRBD1 (6 bases). Trimming removed 5 bases from V and 5 bases from J, with 10 bases in between. The CDR3 is 12 amino acids. Germline assignment: CDR1 SGHRS and CDR2 YFSETQ. The CDR3 region is CASRIRGETQYF. CDR3 DNA sequence: TGCGCCAGCAGGATTAGGGGGGAGACCCAGTACTTC.

The V gene is TRBV6-5, the J gene TRBJ2-5, with a weak D call TRBD2 (5 bases). The CDR3 covers 14 residues. V gave up 2 bases and J gave up 7 bases, with 14 bases separating them. Germline V lookup: CDR1 MNHEY, CDR2 SVGAGI. The chain's CDR3 is CASSYSGNMGTQYF. Here the CDR3 DNA reads TGTGCCAGCAGTTACAGCGGAAATATGGGGACCCAGTACTTC.

The chain recombines TRBV6-5 with TRBJ2-4; D may be TRBD2 (6 bases). The germline gives CDR1 MNHEY, CDR2 SVGAGI. Trimming removed 6 bases at V and 1 base at J, with 13 bases between. The CDR3 is made up of 15 amino acids. CDR3 region: CASSPGLEAKNIQYF. As DNA, the CDR3 is TGTGCCAGCAGCCCGGGACTGGAGGCCAAAAACATTCAGTACTTC.

This chain joins TRBV7-2 and TRBJ2-6; 10 bases match TRBD1. Germline assignment: CDR1 SGHTA and CDR2 FQGNSA. Losses at the gene ends were 4 bases for V and 4 bases for J; bases not matched to a gene: 4. The CDR3 loop spans 16 amino acids. The CDR3 sequence is CASSSGTGAGANVLTF. DNA for the CDR3: TGTGCCAGCAGCTCCGGGACAGGGGCGGGGGCCAACGTCCTGACTTTC. The full variable domain, its missing parts supplied by reference TRBV7-2 and TRBJ2-6, is GAGVSQSPSNKVTEKGKDVELRCDPISGHTALYWYRQSLGQGLEFLIYFQGNSAPDKSGLPSDRFSAERTGGSVSTLTIQRTQQEDSAVYLCASSSGTGAGANVLTFGAGSRLTVL.

CDR3 coding DNA: TGTGCCAGCAGCCTGGAGGTGAGGACTAGCGGCCTAAGCTCCTACGAGCAGTACTTC. Its translation: CASSLEVRTSGLSSYEQYF. The rearrangement links TRBV5-5 to TRBJ2-7; 10 nucleotides align to TRBD2. CDR3 length equals 19 residues. Germline V gene lookup returns CDR1 SGHKS and CDR2 YYEKEE (reference sequence). The V and J ends lost 4 bases and 0 bases, in that order; junction bases with no gene match: 16. Full variable domain (outside the CDR3, taken from reference TRBV5-5 and TRBJ2-7): DAGVTQSPTHLIKTRGQQVTLRCSPISGHKSVSWYQQVLGQGPQFIFQYYEKEERGRGNFPDRFSARQFPNYSSELNVNALLLGDSALYLCASSLEVRTSGLSSYEQYFGPGTRLTVT.

The V gene is TRBV5-4, the J gene TRBJ2-7, with a tentative D call TRBD1 (6 bases). The germline CDR1 and CDR2 sequences are SGHNT and YYREEE (reference sequence). Between the trimmed V and J ends, which lost 4 bases and 3 bases, there was a span of 17 bases. The CDR3 contains 15 residues. The CDR3 DNA is TGTGCCAGCAGCCTAGTGAGGGGGACGGGCTACGAGCAGTACTTC. Translating it yields CASSLVRGTGYEQYF.

This chain uses TRBV10-3 with TRBJ1-6, with 9 bases matching TRBD1. V lost 0 bases, J lost 9 bases, and 6 bases stayed unmatched. CDR1 is ENHRY and CDR2 is SYGVKD in the germline V gene. This CDR3 is built from 16 residues. CDR3 DNA: TGTGCCATCAGTGAGTCCCCGGGACAGGGTTTTTCACCCCTCCACTTT. It codes for CAISESPGQGFSPLHF.

The rearrangement uses TRBV10-3 and TRBJ1-5, with D possibly TRBD1 on 5 matching bases. The CDR3 contains 15 residues. V lost 0 bases to trimming and J lost 4 bases, with 10 bases between them. Per the germline V gene, CDR1 is ENHRY and CDR2 is SYGVKD. Here the CDR3 DNA reads TGTGCCATCAGTGAGTCGCAGGGTTTTAATCAGCCCCAGCATTTT. It is translated as CAISESQGFNQPQHF.

This clone appeared once. This chain uses TRBV9 with TRBJ1-4, with a possible D match to TRBD1 (6 bases). The CDR3 consists of 16 residues. Per germline, CDR1 SGDLS and CDR2 YYNGEE. V was clipped by 6 bases and J by 0 bases, with 15 bases between them. The CDR3 protein is CASTRGGGATNEKLFF. The CDR3 nucleotides read TGTGCCAGCACTCGTGGAGGGGGGGCAACTAATGAAAAACTGTTTTTT.

The V and J genes are TRBV4-2 and TRBJ1-4; D call uncertain. The CDR3 extends over 16 amino acids. Deletions cut 3 bases from V and 3 bases from J, with 14 bases between. Germline assignment: CDR1 LGHNA and CDR2 YNFKEQ. The CDR3 nucleotides are TGTGCCAGCAGCCAGGACTCGTTCGGGGCTAATGAAAAACTGTTTTTT. Its protein is CASSQDSFGANEKLFF.

This clone was recorded only once. The chain has TRBV4-2 and TRBJ2-1, with 8 positions matching TRBD1. The germline V gene encodes CDR1 LGHNA and CDR2 YNFKEQ. Germline trimming cut 1 base from V and 0 bases from J; bases unmatched to any gene: 17. This CDR3 has 21 amino acids. The CDR3 coding sequence is TGTGCCAGCAGCCAAGGGGTCCCGGGACAGGCGGTAACCAGCTCCTACAATGAGCAGTTCTTC. Translating it yields CASSQGVPGQAVTSSYNEQFF.

The CDR3 coding sequence is TGTGCCAGCAGCCTCGGGGGGGCCACTGAAGCTTTCTTT. Translation: CASSLGGATEAFF. The chain uses TRBV7-9 and TRBJ1-1; possibly TRBD1 for D (6 bases). Germline-derived CDR1 and CDR2 are SEHNR and FQNEAQ (reference sequence). This CDR3 is 13 amino acids long. Trimming pared 5 bases from V and 4 bases from J, leaving 11 bases between.

V gene TRBV6-1 combines with J gene TRBJ1-5; weak D call: TRBD1 (6 bases). The germline V gene encodes CDR1 MNHNS and CDR2 SASEGT. This CDR3 spans 13 amino acids. V lost 5 bases to trimming and J lost 7 bases, with 12 bases between them. CDR3: CASSSQGPQPQHF. The DNA for the CDR3 is TGTGCCAGCAGTTCACAGGGACCCCAGCCCCAGCATTTT.

The chain carries TRBV11-2 and TRBJ2-7, with D maybe TRBD2 (7 bases). V was trimmed by 4 bases and J by 2 bases, leaving 18 bases between them. This CDR3 is built from 16 residues. In germline, CDR1 is SGHAT, CDR2 FQNNGV. The CDR3 protein is CASSSPGRAGAYEQYF. CDR3 nucleotide sequence: TGTGCCAGCAGCTCGCCGGGGAGGGCAGGGGCCTACGAGCAGTACTTC.

The rearrangement joins TRBV7-9 to TRBJ1-5; 11 nucleotides line up with TRBD1. V shed 3 bases, J shed 6 bases, and the junction held 10 bases outside the gene matches. The germline V gene encodes CDR1 SEHNR and CDR2 FQNEAQ (reference sequence). The CDR3 consists of 17 residues. The CDR3 bases are TGTGCCAGCAGCTTTGGACAGGGGGCGGGTTTGGGTCAGCCCCAGCATTTT. Protein product: CASSFGQGAGLGQPQHF.